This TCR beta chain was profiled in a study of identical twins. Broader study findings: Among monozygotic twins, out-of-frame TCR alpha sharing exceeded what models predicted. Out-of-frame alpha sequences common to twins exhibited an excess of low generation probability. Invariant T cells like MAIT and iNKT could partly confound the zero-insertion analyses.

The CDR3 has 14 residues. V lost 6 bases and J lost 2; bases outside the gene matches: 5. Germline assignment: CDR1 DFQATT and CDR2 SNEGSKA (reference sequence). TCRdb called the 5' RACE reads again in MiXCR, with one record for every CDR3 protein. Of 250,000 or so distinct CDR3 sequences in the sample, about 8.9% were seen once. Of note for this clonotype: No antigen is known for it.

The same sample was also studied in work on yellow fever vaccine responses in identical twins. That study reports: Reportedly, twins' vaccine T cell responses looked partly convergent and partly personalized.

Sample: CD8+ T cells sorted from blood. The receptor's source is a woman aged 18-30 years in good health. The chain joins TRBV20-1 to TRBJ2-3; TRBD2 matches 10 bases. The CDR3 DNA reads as TGCAGTGCATACGGACTAGCGGACACAGATACGCAGTATTTT. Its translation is CSAYGLADTDTQYF.